Sequencing of this T cell receptor beta chain was carried out in a study of identical twins. TCRdb redid the calling of the 5' RACE reads with MiXCR, one entry per CDR3 protein. The sample lists around 1.7 million distinct CDR3 sequences, more than 30% seen once, with around 0.25% in the top ten. In regard to this clonotype: What it binds is not known.

Donors were all healthy Caucasians. Broader study findings: The more abundant beta clonotypes in cord blood had fewer insertions, and memory repertoires did not show this.

The V gene lost 1 base and the J gene lost 4 bases, with 10 bases spanning the gap. This CDR3 is 13 amino acids long. CDR1 and CDR2 from the germline V gene are DFQATT and SNEGSKA (reference sequence). The clonotype was recovered from a newborn girl in good health. The rearrangement joins TRBV20-1 to TRBJ1-1, with D unclear. The sequenced material came from cord blood. CDR3 nucleotides: TGCAGTGCTAGAGTCGTTGGAGGCACTGAAGCTTTCTTT. Translating it yields CSARVVGGTEAFF.